The 26 T cell receptor beta chains in this list originate from one sample, sequenced in a study of T-cell memory formation after mild COVID-19. TCRdb analysed the 5' RACE reads with MiXCR anew, one entry per CDR3 protein. The data contain 400,000 or so distinct CDR3 sequences, around 20% of them seen just once; the ten biggest clones take up around 9.2%. The sequencing input was PBMCs or a T cell subset sorted from them (not recorded which). The receptors shown here come from an adult woman who had mild COVID-19 (a few samples of this study predate the infection). Cell type and time point are not known.

This clonotype was seen a few times. The chain is built from TRBV11-3 and TRBJ2-3; D may be TRBD2 (5 bases). Trimming removed 3 bases at V and 8 bases at J, with 18 bases between. Looked up from germline, CDR1 is SGHNT and CDR2 is YENEEA. The CDR3 consists of 15 residues. Here the CDR3 DNA reads TGTGCCAGCAGCTTGGCGGGTGGAGGCCGGTCTACGCAGTATTTT. Its translation is CASSLAGGGRSTQYF. The entire variable domain, with the rest obtained from reference TRBV11-3 and TRBJ2-3, is as follows: EAGVVQSPRYKIIEKKQPVAFWCNPISGHNTLYWYLQNLGQGPELLIRYENEEAVDDSQLPKDRFSAERLKGVDSTLKIQPAELGDSAVYLCASSLAGGGRSTQYFGPGTRLTVL.

The rearrangement uses TRBV14 and TRBJ2-7; 10 bases line up with TRBD1. Germline V gives CDR1 SGHDN, CDR2 FVKESK. The CDR3 is made up of 17 amino acids. Trimming removed 1 base from V and 2 bases from J; junction bases left unmatched: 8. Here the CDR3 DNA reads TGTGCCAGCAGCCAAGCCCGACAGGGGGCAATTCCCTACGAGCAGTACTTC. Translating it yields CASSQARQGAIPYEQYF. Full variable domain (rest looked up from reference TRBV14 and TRBJ2-7): EAGVTQFPSHSVIEKGQTVTLRCDPISGHDNLYWYRRVMGKEIKFLLHFVKESKQDESGMPNNRFLAERTGGTYSTLKVQPAELEDSGVYFCASSQARQGAIPYEQYFGPGTRLTVT.

The rearrangement joins TRBV5-1 to TRBJ1-1; D is ambiguous. Trimming shortened V by 3 bases and J by 4 bases, and 10 bases separated the two germline ends. The CDR3 loop spans 13 amino acids. Germline V gene lookup returns CDR1 SGHRS and CDR2 YFSETQ. DNA of the CDR3: TGCGCCAGCAGCTCATCCAGGCTCACTGAAGCTTTCTTT. Translating gives CASSSSRLTEAFF.

This clonotype was detected a few times. The V and J genes are TRBV2 and TRBJ2-2; 7 bases match TRBD1. The germline CDR1 and CDR2 sequences are SNHLY and FYNNEI. There are 15 residues in the CDR3. The J segment lost 1 base and the V segment lost 1 base, leaving 0 bases of the junction unmatched. In nucleotides, the CDR3 is TGTGCCAGCAGTGAAGGACAGGGGAACACCGGGGAGCTGTTTTTT. This encodes CASSEGQGNTGELFF.

This clonotype was seen more than once but under ten times. The J gene is TRBJ1-1, the V gene TRBV7-9, with D unresolved. Trimming took 1 base from V and 1 from J, leaving 10 bases between them. Germline V gene lookup returns CDR1 SEHNR and CDR2 FQNEAQ (reference sequence). The CDR3 is 15 residues long. DNA for the CDR3: TGTGCCAGCAGCTTAGGAGGAGAAGGGAACACTGAAGCTTTCTTT. Translation gives CASSLGGEGNTEAFF.

This clonotype was observed a handful of times. The J gene is TRBJ2-1, the V gene TRBV7-6; 7 nucleotides align to TRBD2. This CDR3 is built from 14 residues. The V gene's germline CDR1 is SGHVS and CDR2 FNYEAQ. V dropped 4 bases and J dropped 3; count of bases not matched to a gene: 3. The CDR3 nucleotides read TGTGCCAGCAGCTGGGGGGGGAGCTACAATGAGCAGTTCTTC. It codes for CASSWGGSYNEQFF.

The chain joins TRBV9 to TRBJ2-3; D perhaps matches TRBD2 (6 bases). V lost 0 bases and J lost 0, with 11 bases in between. This CDR3 comprises 16 residues. Per germline, CDR1 SGDLS and CDR2 YYNGEE. The CDR3 loop is CASSVGGGTSTDTQYF. The CDR3, as DNA: TGTGCCAGCAGCGTAGGGGGCGGGACTAGCACAGATACGCAGTATTTT.

The chain carries TRBV24-1 and TRBJ1-2; D is ambiguous. The V gene's germline CDR1 is KGHDR and CDR2 SFDVKD. V lost 0 bases, J lost 5 bases, and 6 bases lay in between. The CDR3 is 13 amino acids. CDR3 nucleotide sequence: TGTGCCACCAGTGATTTGCCTCTATATGGCTACACCTTC. Protein: CATSDLPLYGYTF.

The V gene is TRBV6-1, the J gene TRBJ2-1; D gene uncertain. V lost 2 bases and J lost 7, with 15 bases in between. This CDR3 has 15 amino acids. Germline assignment: CDR1 MNHNS and CDR2 SASEGT. The CDR3 protein is CASSEYSGLMNEQFF. The CDR3 nucleotides read TGTGCCAGCAGTGAATACTCCGGCTTGATGAATGAGCAGTTCTTC.

This rearrangement joins TRBV29-1 to TRBJ1-5, with D unclear. CDR1 and CDR2 (germline): SQVTM, ANQGSEA. Trimming removed 2 bases from V and 0 bases from J, with 5 bases in between. The CDR3 loop spans 13 amino acids. CDR3 region: CSVETDSNQPQHF. The DNA for the CDR3 is TGCAGCGTTGAAACGGATAGCAATCAGCCCCAGCATTTT.

The chain combines TRBV19 with TRBJ1-3, with D perhaps matching TRBD1 (5 bases). The V end lost 5 bases, the J end lost 4 bases, and 15 bases lay between the germline ends. The V gene's germline CDR1 is LNHDA and CDR2 SQIVND (reference sequence). This CDR3 is built from 15 residues. The CDR3 protein is CASSYYTGDGNTIYF. For the CDR3, the DNA is TGTGCCAGTAGTTATTATACAGGAGACGGAAACACCATATATTTT.

The chain combines TRBV7-9 with TRBJ2-2; D gene uncertain. The germline CDR1 and CDR2 sequences are SEHNR and FQNEAQ (reference sequence). V was pared by 3 bases and J by 4 bases, with 6 bases between. The CDR3 runs to 13 residues. DNA of the CDR3: TGTGCCAGCAGCTTTTCCAGCACCGGGGAGCTGTTTTTT. This sequence encodes CASSFSSTGELFF.

Comment on this clonotype: An end of the junction differs from the germline gene, which may be a read error. The V call is TRBV11-3, the J call TRBJ1-1, with D maybe TRBD1 (6 bases). Germline V lookup: CDR1 SGHNT, CDR2 YENEEA. The CDR3 runs to 15 residues. The CDR3 loop reads CASRGGRATNAEAFF. The DNA for the CDR3 is TGTGCCAGCCGCGGGGGCAGGGCCACGAACGCTGAAGCTTTCTTT.

This clonotype was counted at least ten times. The chain has TRBV7-2 and TRBJ2-3; D perhaps matches TRBD2 (6 bases). Between the trimmed V and J ends, which lost 5 bases and 0 bases, there was a span of 9 bases. The CDR3 is 14 residues long. The germline gives CDR1 SGHTA, CDR2 FQGNSA. The CDR3 loop is CASSPGLSTDTQYF. The CDR3 nucleotides are TGTGCCAGCAGCCCTGGACTAAGCACAGATACGCAGTATTTT.

This clonotype has a handful of counts. This sequence joins TRBV11-2 and TRBJ2-3; 14 nucleotides agree with TRBD2. CDR3 size: 17 residues. CDR1 SGHAT and CDR2 FQNNGV come from the germline V gene. J lost 4 bases, V lost 3 bases, and 6 bases had no gene match. The CDR3 DNA is TGTGCCAGCAGCTTCGGACTAGCGGGAGGTGTCGCAGATACGCAGTATTTT. As protein: CASSFGLAGGVADTQYF.

The chain carries TRBV6-6 and TRBJ2-3, with 10 nucleotides matching TRBD2. The V gene's germline CDR1 is MNHNY and CDR2 SVGAGI (reference sequence). The CDR3 consists of 15 residues. Trimming took 7 bases from V and 5 from J; bases not matched to a gene: 9. The CDR3 is CASTILAGVKDTQYF. In DNA form, the CDR3 reads TGTGCCAGCACCATCCTAGCGGGAGTCAAAGATACGCAGTATTTT.

This clonotype was counted only a few times. The chain has TRBV14 and TRBJ2-1; maybe TRBD1 (6 bases). V lost 1 base to trimming and J lost 4 bases, with 20 bases between them. The CDR3 runs 18 residues. The germline CDR1 and CDR2 sequences are SGHDN and FVKESK. DNA of the CDR3: TGTGCCAGCAGCCAAGTAGTTGTCAGGGGCCGAACTTACAATGAGCAGTTCTTC. It translates to CASSQVVVRGRTYNEQFF.

The chain uses TRBV28 and TRBJ1-1, with D tentatively TRBD1 (6 bases). The germline V gene has CDR1 MDHEN and CDR2 SYDVKM. The length of the CDR3 is 14 residues. V was trimmed by 8 bases and J by 5 bases, leaving 18 bases between them. The DNA of the CDR3 is TGTGCCAGCCACGGCTCCCGGACAGAAACTGAAGCTTTCTTT. It yields the protein CASHGSRTETEAFF.

To note about this clonotype: Relative to the germline gene, one junction end is altered; a read error may explain this. V and J are TRBV20-1 and TRBJ2-3; TRBD2 matches 11 bases. The germline V gene encodes CDR1 DFQATT and CDR2 SNEGSKA (reference sequence). This CDR3 comprises 16 residues. CDR3 region: CSARGLAGGYTDTQYF. Here the CDR3 DNA reads TGCAGTGCCAGAGGGCTAGCGGGGGGTTACACAGATACGCAGTATTTT.

This clonotype was picked up a small number of times. The chain has TRBV29-1 and TRBJ2-2, with D possibly TRBD1 on 6 matching bases. V lost 7 bases and J 0 bases, leaving 9 bases between the germline ends. Germline V gene lookup returns CDR1 SQVTM and CDR2 ANQGSEA. The CDR3 loop spans 13 amino acids. For the CDR3, the DNA is TGCAGCGCCGGACAGACGAACACCGGGGAGCTGTTTTTT. Amino acid sequence: CSAGQTNTGELFF.

This chain joins TRBV6-6 and TRBJ2-1; D call uncertain. The CDR3 covers 15 residues. V was clipped by 6 bases and J by 5 bases, with 17 bases between them. Germline-derived CDR1 and CDR2 are MNHNY and SVGAGI (reference sequence). The CDR3 sequence: CASSRPTLGDNEQFF. In nucleotides, the CDR3 is TGTGCCAGCAGCCGACCAACCCTGGGCGACAATGAGCAGTTCTTC.

This clonotype was observed a few times. CDR3 protein: CASSLVMSPLHF. In DNA form, the CDR3 reads TGTGCCAGCAGCTTAGTAATGTCACCCCTCCACTTT. J is TRBJ1-6 and V is TRBV7-2, with D unclear. The germline V gene encodes CDR1 SGHTA and CDR2 FQGNSA. CDR3 length: 12 amino acids. The germline V and J ends were trimmed by 1 base and 10 bases, with 5 bases remaining between them.

This clonotype turned up a few times. A much larger clone is a single base away; this may be a read error. The genes are TRBV7-2 and TRBJ2-5; a weak D match, TRBD2 (6 bases). CDR3 length: 11 residues. V was shortened by 4 bases and J by 7 bases, with 7 bases between the two germline ends. In germline, CDR1 is SGHTA, CDR2 FQGNSA. This chain's CDR3 is CASSYGGTQYF. The CDR3 DNA is TGTGCCAGCAGCTACGGGGGGACCCAGTACTTC.

This clonotype was recorded a few times. Germline is not matched at one junction end, which may reflect a read error. The rearrangement uses TRBV11-3 and TRBJ2-1, with D tentatively TRBD1 or TRBD2 (5 bases each). CDR3 length: 11 amino acids. Germline V gene lookup returns CDR1 SGHNT and CDR2 YENEEA. CDR3 DNA sequence: TGTGCCAGCAGCACCCGGGACCCCCCGATCTTC. Residues: CASSTRDPPIF. Full variable domain (outside the CDR3, taken from reference TRBV11-3 and TRBJ2-1): EAGVVQSPRYKIIEKKQPVAFWCNPISGHNTLYWYLQNLGQGPELLIRYENEEAVDDSQLPKDRFSAERLKGVDSTLKIQPAELGDSAVYLCASSTRDPPIFGPGTRLTVL.

The chain is built from TRBV28 and TRBJ2-5, with D uncertain. Germline assignment: CDR1 MDHEN and CDR2 SYDVKM. The CDR3 has 13 residues. Trimming took off 4 bases at V and 3 bases at J, with 9 bases between the two ends. The CDR3 DNA follows: TGTGCCAGCAGTTCAAAGGTCAAAGAGACCCAGTACTTC. It is translated as CASSSKVKETQYF.

The CDR3 DNA follows: TGTGCCAGCAGCCAACGGGGCGACACCGGGGAGCTGTTTTTT. The encoded protein is CASSQRGDTGELFF. The chain links TRBV3-1 to TRBJ2-2, with D possibly being TRBD1 or TRBD2 (5 bases each). CDR1 is LGHDT, CDR2 YNNKEL, per germline (reference sequence). The germline V and J ends were trimmed by 2 bases and 3 bases, with 7 bases remaining between them. CDR3 size: 14 residues.